The 22 T cell receptor beta chains reported below all come from one sample, sequenced in a study of OX40 agonist ivuxolimab in advanced cancers. Sequencing used immunoSEQ multiplex PCR; TCRdb keeps in-frame clones, though not all of them. Counted here are tens of thousands of clones, approximately 85% occurring once; the ten biggest clones make up about 2.6%. The input for sequencing was CD4+ or CD8+ T cells sorted from blood, taken in a trial of the OX40 agonist ivuxolimab. The receptors were sampled from an adult with an advanced solid tumor such as melanoma, head and neck, liver or kidney cancer.

The V and J genes are TRBV5-6 and TRBJ1-2; TRBD1 is a possible D gene (6 bases). V was pared by 8 bases and J by 3 bases, with 14 bases between. This CDR3 is 13 amino acids long. CDR1 is SGHDT and CDR2 is YYEEEE in the germline V gene. CDR3 loop: CASWTEADYGYTF. The CDR3 DNA sequence: TGTGCCAGTTGGACAGAGGCGGACTATGGCTACACCTTC.

This clone was seen a single time. This chain joins TRBV4-2 and TRBJ1-2; 8 bases agree with TRBD1. This CDR3 comprises 15 residues. Germline loops: CDR1 LGHNA, CDR2 YNFKEQ. V trimming: 0 bases; J trimming: 2 bases; junction bases outside the gene matches: 2. The CDR3 spells CASSQEDRENYGYTF. DNA for the CDR3: TGTGCCAGCAGCCAAGAGGACAGGGAGAACTATGGCTACACCTTC.

This chain links TRBV20-1 with TRBJ1-2; no clear D gene. Deletions cut 3 bases from V and 8 bases from J, with 7 bases between. CDR3 length: 10 residues. CDR1 and CDR2 (germline): DFQATT, SNEGSKA (reference sequence). Here the CDR3 reads CSASGGGYTF. The CDR3 coding sequence is TGCAGTGCTAGCGGCGGCGGCTACACCTTC.

The chain has TRBV15 and TRBJ1-2; D remains unclear. The V end lost 6 bases, the J end lost 5 bases, and 16 bases lay between the germline ends. Germline values: CDR1 LNHNV, CDR2 YYDKDF (reference sequence). The CDR3 extends over 14 amino acids. The CDR3 protein is CATSNPGGGYGYTF. CDR3 bases: TGTGCCACCAGTAACCCAGGAGGAGGGTATGGCTACACCTTC. Full variable domain (rest looked up from reference TRBV15 and TRBJ1-2): DAMVIQNPRYQVTQFGKPVTLSCSQTLNHNVMYWYQQKSSQAPKLLFHYYDKDFNNEADTPDNFQSRRPNTSFCFLDIRSPGLGDTAMYLCATSNPGGGYGYTFGSGTRLTVV.

The chain carries TRBV13 and TRBJ2-2; no firm D call. The CDR3 has 13 residues. Between the trimmed V and J ends, which lost 6 bases and 1 base, there was a span of 6 bases. Germline CDR1 reads PRHDT; CDR2 reads FYEKMQ (reference sequence). The CDR3 sequence is CASSPRNTGELFF. The CDR3, as DNA: TGTGCCAGCAGTCCGAGGAACACCGGGGAGCTGTTTTTT.

The rearrangement links TRBV10-3 to TRBJ1-3; TRBD1 matches at 7 bases. Germline CDR1 is ENHRY and CDR2 is SYGVKD. J gave up 8 bases and V 6 bases, and 10 bases lay outside the gene matches. The CDR3 consists of 14 residues. This chain's CDR3 is CAISQGRGQDTIYF. The CDR3, as DNA: TGTGCCATCAGCCAGGGAAGGGGGCAGGACACCATATATTTT.

The V call is TRBV5-6, the J call TRBJ2-3; D might be TRBD1 (6 bases). Trimming removed 3 bases from V and 4 bases from J, with 15 bases in between. The CDR3 has 15 amino acids. Germline-derived CDR1 and CDR2 are SGHDT and YYEEEE. In DNA, the CDR3 is TGTGCCAGCAGCTCCGGTGGGGGCGCCTCAGATACGCAGTATTTT. Its translation is CASSSGGGASDTQYF.

This clone was detected once. This chain joins TRBV6-6 and TRBJ1-5; no clear D gene. The germline gives CDR1 MNHNY, CDR2 SVGAGI (reference sequence). V lost 2 bases to trimming and J lost 0 bases, with 5 bases between them. CDR3 length equals 14 residues. The CDR3 here is CASSYLYSNQPQHF. In DNA, the CDR3 is TGTGCCAGCAGTTACCTTTATAGCAATCAGCCCCAGCATTTT.

This clone was seen a handful of times. The genes are TRBV11-3 and TRBJ1-1; 10 bases fit TRBD1. The germline V gene encodes CDR1 SGHNT and CDR2 YENEEA. The CDR3 contains 12 residues. V lost 1 base, J lost 12 bases, and 2 bases stayed unmatched. DNA of the CDR3: TGTGCCAGCAGCTTAGGGGACAGGGGAACTTTCTTT. Residues: CASSLGDRGTFF.

The rearrangement uses TRBV19 and TRBJ1-2; D gene uncertain. Trimming cost V 3 bases and J 1 base, with 9 bases left between them. This CDR3 region has 14 residues. CDR1 is LNHDA and CDR2 is SQIVND in the germline V gene (reference sequence). The CDR3 DNA sequence: TGTGCCAGTAGTATGATCGGCCTTAACTATGGCTACACCTTC. Protein: CASSMIGLNYGYTF.

The rearrangement uses TRBV7-9 and TRBJ2-5; maybe TRBD2 (6 bases). CDR3 length equals 13 residues. The V end was cut by 2 bases, the J end by 5 bases, with 9 bases between. From germline, CDR1 is SEHNR and CDR2 FQNEAQ (reference sequence). CDR3 coding DNA: TGTGCCAGCAGCTTACCCGGAGGGGAGACCCAGTACTTC. Amino acids: CASSLPGGETQYF.

J is TRBJ1-1 and V is TRBV5-6; D is possibly TRBD1 (6 bases). The length of the CDR3 is 14 residues. V was pared by 5 bases and J by 4 bases, with 15 bases between. The germline CDR1 and CDR2 sequences are SGHDT and YYEEEE. CDR3 bases: TGTGCCAGCAGGCCCGGGGGCTGGGTCACTGAAGCTTTCTTT. Amino acid sequence: CASRPGGWVTEAFF.

This clone was seen more than once but under ten times. The chain uses TRBV6-1 and TRBJ1-2; TRBD1 aligns across 7 bases. V dropped 8 bases and J dropped 4; count of bases not matched to a gene: 4. The CDR3 contains 12 residues. Germline loops: CDR1 MNHNS, CDR2 SASEGT. The CDR3 DNA is TGTGCCAGCGAACGGGACAGCTATGGCTACACCTTC. Its translation is CASERDSYGYTF.

This clone was observed a single time. This sequence joins TRBV9 and TRBJ2-3, with unresolved D. Trimming removed 3 bases from V and 2 bases from J, with 4 bases in between. The V gene's germline CDR1 is SGDLS and CDR2 YYNGEE. The CDR3 loop spans 12 amino acids. CDR3 sequence (DNA): TGTGCCAGCAGCGCGACCACAGATACGCAGTATTTT. Amino acids: CASSATTDTQYF. The full variable domain, its missing parts supplied by reference TRBV9 and TRBJ2-3, is DSGVTQTPKHLITATGQRVTLRCSPRSGDLSVYWYQQSLDQGLQFLIQYYNGEERAKGNILERFSAQQFPDLHSELNLSSLELGDSALYFCASSATTDTQYFGPGTRLTVL.

The genes are TRBV4-3 and TRBJ2-7; tentative D call: TRBD2 (6 bases). CDR1 and CDR2 from the germline V gene are LGHNA and YSLEER. V lost 6 bases to trimming and J lost 0 bases, with 15 bases between them. CDR3 size: 15 residues. The CDR3 loop is CASRPGVLSSYEQYF. CDR3 nucleotides: TGCGCCAGCAGGCCGGGGGTCCTGAGCTCCTACGAGCAGTACTTC.

The V gene is TRBV5-6, the J gene TRBJ1-1, with unresolved D. Trimming cost V 1 base and J 0 bases, with 4 bases left between them. This CDR3 is built from 13 residues. Germline V gives CDR1 SGHDT, CDR2 YYEEEE. As DNA, the CDR3 is TGTGCCAGCAGCTTGCGGGTGAACACTGAAGCTTTCTTT. Amino acid sequence: CASSLRVNTEAFF.

This chain uses TRBV5-6 with TRBJ2-7, with TRBD1 as a possible D gene (6 bases). V lost 1 base and J 7 bases, leaving 15 bases between the germline ends. From germline, CDR1 is SGHDT and CDR2 YYEEEE. The length of the CDR3 is 14 residues. CDR3 residues: CASSLPDRSWEQYF. Written as DNA, the CDR3 is TGTGCCAGCAGCTTGCCCGACAGGTCGTGGGAGCAGTACTTC.

The chain recombines TRBV19 with TRBJ1-6; a weak D match, TRBD1 (6 bases). The CDR3 consists of 17 residues. In germline, CDR1 is LNHDA, CDR2 SQIVND (reference sequence). Between the trimmed V and J ends, which lost 4 bases and 6 bases, there was a span of 19 bases. The CDR3 loop reads CASSTEALGGSNSPLHF. The CDR3 nucleotides read TGTGCCAGTAGTACCGAGGCCTTAGGGGGGTCTAATTCACCCCTCCACTTT.

The rearrangement joins TRBV18 to TRBJ2-3; tentatively, D is TRBD1 or TRBD2 (6 bases each). Germline values: CDR1 KGHSH, CDR2 LQKENI. The CDR3 contains 12 residues. Trimming took off 1 base at V and 10 bases at J, with 9 bases between the two ends. CDR3: CASSPQGEAQYF. For the CDR3, the DNA is TGTGCCAGCTCACCACAGGGGGAGGCGCAGTATTTT.

V is TRBV30 and J is TRBJ1-1; D call uncertain. The ends were cut back, 0 bases at V and 6 bases at J, with 14 bases in the middle. The CDR3 is made up of 14 amino acids. Germline CDR1 and CDR2: GTSNPN and SVGIG (reference sequence). This chain's CDR3 is CAWSVAYFVAEAFF. CDR3 sequence (DNA): TGTGCCTGGAGTGTAGCGTACTTCGTCGCTGAAGCTTTCTTT.

This clone was detected once. The chain recombines TRBV5-1 with TRBJ1-4; maybe TRBD1 (5 bases). The germline V gene encodes CDR1 SGHRS and CDR2 YFSETQ. The CDR3 extends over 14 amino acids. With 0 bases removed from V and 6 bases from J, the gap between germline ends came to 9 bases. The CDR3 coding sequence is TGCGCCAGCAGCTTGGAAGGCAGGGATGAAAAACTGTTTTTT. Encoded protein: CASSLEGRDEKLFF. Full variable domain (rest looked up from reference TRBV5-1 and TRBJ1-4): KAGVTQTPRYLIKTRGQQVTLSCSPISGHRSVSWYQQTPGQGLQFLFEYFSETQRNKGNFPGRFSGRQFSNSRSEMNVSTLELGDSALYLCASSLEGRDEKLFFGSGTQLSVL.

The genes are TRBV28 and TRBJ2-7; either TRBD1 or TRBD2 may supply D (5 bases each). With 4 bases removed from V and 6 bases from J, the gap between germline ends came to 19 bases. The V gene's germline CDR1 is MDHEN and CDR2 SYDVKM. This CDR3 comprises 15 residues. The CDR3, as DNA: TGTGCCAGCAGTTCGTCCGGGACCGCTAACCCCGAGCAGTACTTC. Translation: CASSSSGTANPEQYF.